The 3 T cell receptor beta chains given below trace back to one sample, sequenced in a study of cytomegalovirus exposure and HLA in healthy donors. PCR amplification relied on 60 Vbeta primers (plus 13 Jbeta primers). Sequencing used immunoSEQ multiplex PCR; TCRdb keeps in-frame clones, though not all of them. The sample carries some 170,000 clones, over 75% recorded once. Sequencing was done on a sample of PBMCs. Receptor source: a man in his forties in good health and CMV-seronegative.

This sequence joins TRBV6-6 and TRBJ1-2; D uncertain. Trimming removed 6 bases from V and 1 base from J, with 9 bases in between. This CDR3 region has 13 residues. Germline CDR1 is MNHNY and CDR2 is SVGAGI (reference sequence). The CDR3 protein is CASSIDINYGYTF. Written as DNA, the CDR3 is TGTGCCAGCAGCATCGACATTAACTATGGCTACACCTTC.

The rearrangement links TRBV30 to TRBJ2-1, with D maybe TRBD2 (7 bases). Per germline, CDR1 GTSNPN and CDR2 SVGIG (reference sequence). V gave up 0 bases and J gave up 2 bases, with 14 bases separating them. The CDR3 spans 16 residues. CDR3 nucleotides: TGTGCCTGGAGTGTACTTATGGGGGGGCCCTACAATGAGCAGTTCTTC. Translation: CAWSVLMGGPYNEQFF.

This clone came up a few times. The chain has TRBV5-1 and TRBJ2-7; weak D call: TRBD2 (6 bases). Trimming took 6 bases from V and 1 from J, leaving 14 bases between them. CDR3 length: 14 amino acids. The germline V gene has CDR1 SGHRS and CDR2 YFSETQ. This chain's CDR3 is CASIEGGASYEQYF. In DNA form, the CDR3 reads TGCGCCAGCATAGAGGGCGGGGCGTCCTACGAGCAGTACTTC. Together with reference TRBV5-1 and TRBJ2-7, the CDR3 gives the full variable domain: KAGVTQTPRYLIKTRGQQVTLSCSPISGHRSVSWYQQTPGQGLQFLFEYFSETQRNKGNFPGRFSGRQFSNSRSEMNVSTLELGDSALYLCASIEGGASYEQYFGPGTRLTVT.